This TCR beta chain is from a study of regulatory T cells in long-lasting Graves disease. HTBI primers from iRepertoire and Arm-PCR of CDR3 regions yielded the TCR beta libraries. TCRdb passed the multiplex PCR reads through MiXCR, listing each CDR3 protein once. The sample contains fewer than 450,000 distinct CDR3 sequences, under 25% of which appear only once. As for time point: persistent/refractory GD, antithyroid drugs over 5 years with positive TRAb. After RNA was extracted from PBMCs, the TCR library was made from it. V was pared by 7 bases and J by 3 bases, with 10 bases between. The germline CDR1 and CDR2 sequences are SQVTM and ANQGSEA. The CDR3 extends over 11 amino acids.

The specimen was peripheral blood mononuclear cells (PBMCs), collected when the disease was refractory, from a patient treated with antithyroid drugs. V and J are TRBV29-1 and TRBJ2-7, with D hard to call. This receptor was taken from a female donor with Graves disease. The CDR3 coding sequence is TGCAGCGCCGCGGACGTCTACGAGCAGTACTTC. Amino acid sequence: CSAADVYEQYF.